A selection of T cell receptor beta chains follows, all from one sample in a study of cytomegalovirus exposure and HLA in healthy donors. Sequenced by immunoSEQ multiplex PCR; TCRdb stores in-frame clones only, minus some. The sample holds under 200,000 clones, 68% seen once. The sample taken for sequencing was PBMCs. The receptors originated from a man between 50 and 59 years old in good health and CMV-seronegative. The CDR3 runs from the conserved cysteine through the conserved F or W. The D gene is left open where the match is weak. Size is omitted from some rows. Given values are once, few, many or a class for expanded clones.

D gene | J gene | clone size | V gene | CDR3 DNA | CDR3 protein
. | TRBJ1-2 | . | TRBV5-4 | TGTGCCAGCAGCTTGGCGGGGGACGCACGCTGGGTCTATGGCTACACCTTC | CASSLAGDARWVYGYTF
TRBD1 | TRBJ2-6 | . | TRBV28 | TGTGCCAGCAGCCCTGCTTCGACAGGGCTTTTTACCTCTGGGGCCAACGTCCTGACTTTC | CASSPASTGLFTSGANVLTF
TRBD1 | TRBJ1-1 | few | TRBV19 | TGTGCCAGTAGTATGGCTTCGGGGACAGCGAACACTGAAGCTTTCTTT | CASSMASGTANTEAFF
TRBD2 | TRBJ2-1 | few | TRBV29-1 | TGCAGCGCCTTCCGCGGGGGGGCCGGTAATGAGCAGTTCTTC | CSAFRGGAGNEQFF
. | TRBJ1-1 | . | TRBV7-9 | TGTGCCAGCAGCTTGCCGACAGGCGTCAGAGGGGACACTGAAGCTTTCTTT | CASSLPTGVRGDTEAFF
. | TRBJ2-7 | . | TRBV7-6 | TGTGCCAGCAGCTTAGTGGCTAGCAGATACGAGCAGTACTTC | CASSLVASRYEQYF
. | TRBJ1-5 | . | TRBV6-6 | TGTGCCAGCAGCTCCAGGGATAGCAATCAGCCCCAGCATTTT | CASSSRDSNQPQHF
. | TRBJ1-2 | . | TRBV5-1 | TGCGCCAGCAGCTTGGCCGGGGGGGCCGCTAACTATGGCTACACCTTC | CASSLAGGAANYGYTF
TRBD2 | TRBJ2-7 | few | TRBV7-8 | TGTGCCAGCAGCTTATTAGCGGGGGCCTACGAGCAGTACTTC | CASSLLAGAYEQYF
. | TRBJ2-2 | . | TRBV5-6 | TGTGCCAGCAGCCTCGGCGAGGGAACCGGGGAGCTGTTTTTT | CASSLGEGTGELFF
. | TRBJ2-2 | . | TRBV5-1 | TGCGCCAGCAGCTTTCAAGGGGCGAACACCGGGGAGCTGTTTTTT | CASSFQGANTGELFF
. | TRBJ2-3 | few | TRBV29-1 | TGCAGCGTTGTTGAGGGCACAGATACGCAGTATTTT | CSVVEGTDTQYF
TRBD1 | TRBJ1-2 | . | TRBV5-1 | TGCGCCAGCAGCCAACAGGGGGATTATGGCTACACCTTC | CASSQQGDYGYTF
TRBD2 | TRBJ2-7 | . | TRBV4-2 | TGTGCCAGCAGCCAAGAATTATTAGCGGGGGGGCTGGACGAGCAGTACTTC | CASSQELLAGGLDEQYF
TRBD1 | TRBJ2-7 | . | TRBV5-4 | TGTGCCAGCACCAGGGGGACCTCCGGGGAATACGAGCAGTACTTC | CASTRGTSGEYEQYF
. | TRBJ1-3 | . | TRBV4-2 | TGTGCCAGCAGCCTCAATTCTATCGCTGGAAACACCATATATTTT | CASSLNSIAGNTIYF
. | TRBJ2-1 | once | TRBV9 | TGTGCCAGCAGCGTAGGGGTGGGGGGGCTCTACAATGAGCAGTTCTTC | CASSVGVGGLYNEQFF
. | TRBJ2-7 | . | TRBV7-3 | TGTGCCAGCAGCTTAATAGGAGGGCCGGGGGATTCCTACGAGCAGTACTTC | CASSLIGGPGDSYEQYF
TRBD1 | TRBJ1-1 | . | TRBV6-1 | TGTGCCAGCAGTGCCGGTGGGACAGGGAGAGGGACTGAAGCTTTCTTT | CASSAGGTGRGTEAFF
. | TRBJ1-4 | . | TRBV6-5 | TGTGCCAGCAGTTACCGGGGGGCAGAAGAAAAACTGTTTTTT | CASSYRGAEEKLFF
. | TRBJ2-1 | once | TRBV5-1 | TGCGCCAGCAGCCCCTGGAGGGCCGATGAGCAGTTCTTC | CASSPWRADEQFF
. | TRBJ1-4 | . | TRBV6-6 | TGTGCCAGCAGTTTTAGTCCCCGGGTTGGGGAAAAACTGTTTTTT | CASSFSPRVGEKLFF
. | TRBJ1-2 | . | TRBV7-9 | TGTGCCAGCAGCCCACGGCGTCGCGGGGTCTATGGCTACACCTTC | CASSPRRRGVYGYTF
. | TRBJ1-2 | . | TRBV5-5 | TGTGCCAGCAGCTTGGGAGAGACATACTATGGCTACACCTTC | CASSLGETYYGYTF
. | TRBJ2-3 | . | TRBV4-3 | TGCGCCAGCAGCCAAGATCTAACCTTTACAGCAGATACGCAGTATTTT | CASSQDLTFTADTQYF
TRBD1 | TRBJ2-3 | . | TRBV6-5 | TGTGCCAGCAGTCTGCGGACAGGGTCAGATACGCAGTATTTT | CASSLRTGSDTQYF
TRBD1 | TRBJ1-5 | . | TRBV2 | TGTGCCAGCAGTGCCGACAGGGGTGGCAATCAGCCTCAGCATTTT | CASSADRGGNQPQHF
. | TRBJ1-2 | . | TRBV6-5 | TGTGCCAGCAGTTACGATTTCAGATATGGCTACACCTTC | CASSYDFRYGYTF
. | TRBJ2-7 | . | TRBV5-1 | TGCGCCAGCAGCCGCCCTGAGAGATACGAGCAGTACTTC | CASSRPERYEQYF
. | TRBJ1-3 | few | TRBV28 | TGTGCCAGCAGTTTTTTAGGAGACACCATATATTTT | CASSFLGDTIYF
TRBD1 | TRBJ2-6 | . | TRBV7-8 | TGTGCCAGCAGCTTAGTGGGACAGGGGACCTCTGGGGCCAACGTCCTGACTTTC | CASSLVGQGTSGANVLTF
TRBD1 | TRBJ1-2 | few | TRBV25-1 | TGTGCCAGCAGTGGAGCCGGGACAGGGATCTATGGCTACACCTTC | CASSGAGTGIYGYTF
. | TRBJ2-7 | . | TRBV11-3 | TGTGCCAGCAGCTTAGCTTCGGGATCCTACGAGCAGTACTTC | CASSLASGSYEQYF
. | TRBJ2-6 | . | TRBV11-1 | TGTGCCAGCAGCATAGAGGGACTCCCTGGGGCCAACGTCCTGACTTTC | CASSIEGLPGANVLTF
TRBD2 | TRBJ2-5 | . | TRBV11-2 | TGTGCCAGCAGCTTTTTGGCGGGGGGTCCCAGGCAAGAGACCCAGTACTTC | CASSFLAGGPRQETQYF
TRBD1 | TRBJ2-3 | few | TRBV6-1 | TGTGCCAGCAGTGAACAACAGGGGAGTTCATCGGATACGCAGTATTTT | CASSEQQGSSSDTQYF
TRBD2 | TRBJ2-1 | few | TRBV2 | TGTGCCAGCAGTGCGCGGCTAGCGGGGGTCAGAGAGCAGTTCTTC | CASSARLAGVREQFF
TRBD1 | TRBJ1-5 | . | TRBV7-2 | TGTGCCAGCAGCTCAAACAGGGGGCGCTTTATTCAGCCCCAGCATTTT | CASSSNRGRFIQPQHF
. | TRBJ1-6 | . | TRBV28 | TGTGCCAGCAGGTTGGACAGCTTTAGCTCCTATAATTCCCCCCTCCACTTT | CASRLDSFSSYNSPLHF